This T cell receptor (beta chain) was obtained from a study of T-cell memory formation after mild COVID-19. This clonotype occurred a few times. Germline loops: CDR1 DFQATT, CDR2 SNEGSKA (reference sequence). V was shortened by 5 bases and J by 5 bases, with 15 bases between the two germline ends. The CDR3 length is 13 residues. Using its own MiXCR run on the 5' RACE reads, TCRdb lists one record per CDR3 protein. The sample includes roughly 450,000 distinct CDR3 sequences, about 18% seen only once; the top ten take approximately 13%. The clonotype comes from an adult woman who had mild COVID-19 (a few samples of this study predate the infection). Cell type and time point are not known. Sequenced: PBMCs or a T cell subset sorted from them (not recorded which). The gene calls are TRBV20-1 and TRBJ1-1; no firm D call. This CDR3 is CSAPVGWRTEAFF. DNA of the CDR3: TGCAGTGCTCCAGTAGGTTGGAGGACTGAAGCTTTCTTT.